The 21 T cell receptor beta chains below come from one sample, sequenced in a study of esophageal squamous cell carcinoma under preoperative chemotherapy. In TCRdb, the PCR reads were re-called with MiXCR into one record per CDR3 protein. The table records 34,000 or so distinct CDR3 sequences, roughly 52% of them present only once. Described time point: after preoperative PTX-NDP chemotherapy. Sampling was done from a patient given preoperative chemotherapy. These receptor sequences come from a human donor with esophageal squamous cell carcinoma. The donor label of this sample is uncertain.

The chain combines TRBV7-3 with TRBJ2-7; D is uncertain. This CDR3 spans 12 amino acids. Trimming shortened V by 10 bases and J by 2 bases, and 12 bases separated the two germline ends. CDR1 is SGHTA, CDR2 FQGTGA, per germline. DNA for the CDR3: TGTGCCACCACCATTAGACCCTACGAGCAGTACTTC. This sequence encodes CATTIRPYEQYF.

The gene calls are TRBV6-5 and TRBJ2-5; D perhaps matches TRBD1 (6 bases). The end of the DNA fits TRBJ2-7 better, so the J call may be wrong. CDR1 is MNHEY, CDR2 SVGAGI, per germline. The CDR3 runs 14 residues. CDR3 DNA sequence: TGTGCCAGCAGTTCCCCCCCTCAGGGGAACGAGCAGTACTTC. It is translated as CASSSPPQGNEQYF.

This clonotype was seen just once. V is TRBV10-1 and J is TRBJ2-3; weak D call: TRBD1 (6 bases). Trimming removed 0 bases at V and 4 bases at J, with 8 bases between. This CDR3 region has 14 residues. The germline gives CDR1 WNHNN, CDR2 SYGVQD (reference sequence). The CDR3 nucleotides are TGCGCCAGCAGTGAGTCCCCAGGGGCAGATACGCAGTATTTT. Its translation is CASSESPGADTQYF.

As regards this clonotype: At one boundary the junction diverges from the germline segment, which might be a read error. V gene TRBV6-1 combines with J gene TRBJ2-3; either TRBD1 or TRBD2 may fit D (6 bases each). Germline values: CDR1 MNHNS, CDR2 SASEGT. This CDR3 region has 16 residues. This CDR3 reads CASRRNEGGGPETQYF. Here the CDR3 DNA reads TGTGCCAGCAGGCGGAACGAGGGGGGCGGCCCAGAGACGCAGTATTTT.

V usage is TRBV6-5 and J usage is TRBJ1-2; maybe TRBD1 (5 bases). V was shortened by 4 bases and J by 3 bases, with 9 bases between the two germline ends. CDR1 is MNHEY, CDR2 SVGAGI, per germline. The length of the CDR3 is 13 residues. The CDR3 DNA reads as TGTGCCAGCAGTTCGGCAGGGCACTATGGCTACACCTTC. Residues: CASSSAGHYGYTF.

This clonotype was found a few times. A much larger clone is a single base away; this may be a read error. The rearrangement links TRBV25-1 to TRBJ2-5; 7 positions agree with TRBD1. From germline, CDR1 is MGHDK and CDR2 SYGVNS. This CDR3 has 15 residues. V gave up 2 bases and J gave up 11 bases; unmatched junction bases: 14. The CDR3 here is CASSEVVTGSHEQYF. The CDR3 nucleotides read TGTGCCAGCAGTGAAGTTGTGACAGGGAGTCATGAGCAGTACTTC.

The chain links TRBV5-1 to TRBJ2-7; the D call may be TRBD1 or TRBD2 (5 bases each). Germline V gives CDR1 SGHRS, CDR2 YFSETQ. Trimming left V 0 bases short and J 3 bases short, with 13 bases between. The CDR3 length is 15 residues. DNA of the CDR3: TGCGCCAGCAGCTTGGCCCTGGGGACCAGCTACGAGCAGTACTTC. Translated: CASSLALGTSYEQYF.

The CDR3 bases are TGTGCCAGCAGCTTAGGCCTGGGCTTAGCGGGAGGTCCCGTGAGCTCCTACAATGAGCAGTTCTTC. The encoded protein is CASSLGLGLAGGPVSSYNEQFF. This rearrangement joins TRBV7-8 to TRBJ2-1; 10 nucleotides agree with TRBD2. The CDR3 totals 22 residues. Germline V CDR1 and CDR2: SGHVS, FQNEAQ. V lost 1 base to trimming and J lost 0 bases; unmatched junction nucleotides: 18.

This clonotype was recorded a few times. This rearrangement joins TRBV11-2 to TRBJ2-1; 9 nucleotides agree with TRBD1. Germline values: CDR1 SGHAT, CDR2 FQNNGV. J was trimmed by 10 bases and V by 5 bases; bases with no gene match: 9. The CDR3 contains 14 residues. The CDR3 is CASSPGTGTYEQFF. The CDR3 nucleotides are TGTGCCAGCAGCCCTGGGACAGGGACCTACGAGCAGTTCTTC.

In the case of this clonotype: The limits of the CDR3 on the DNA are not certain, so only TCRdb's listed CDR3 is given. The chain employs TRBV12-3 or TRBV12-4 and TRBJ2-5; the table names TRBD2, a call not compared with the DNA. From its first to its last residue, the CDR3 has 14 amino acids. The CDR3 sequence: CASILGPTPDTQYF.

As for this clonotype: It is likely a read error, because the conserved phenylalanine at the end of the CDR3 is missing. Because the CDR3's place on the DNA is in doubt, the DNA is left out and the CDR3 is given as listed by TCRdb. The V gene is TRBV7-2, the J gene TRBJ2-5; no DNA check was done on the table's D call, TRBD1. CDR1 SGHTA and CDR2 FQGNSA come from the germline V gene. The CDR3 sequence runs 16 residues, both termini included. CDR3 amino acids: CASSSGRGAARKTRYS.

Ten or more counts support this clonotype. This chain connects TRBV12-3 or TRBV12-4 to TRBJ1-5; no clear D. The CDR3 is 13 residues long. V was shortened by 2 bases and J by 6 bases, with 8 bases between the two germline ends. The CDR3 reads CASSLRASQPQHF. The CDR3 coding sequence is TGTGCCAGCAGTTTAAGGGCTAGTCAGCCCCAGCATTTT.

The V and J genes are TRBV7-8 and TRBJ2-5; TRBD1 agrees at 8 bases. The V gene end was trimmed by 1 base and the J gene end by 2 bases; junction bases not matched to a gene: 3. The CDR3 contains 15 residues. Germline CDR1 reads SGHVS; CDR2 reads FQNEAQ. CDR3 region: CASSLVGQGQETQYF. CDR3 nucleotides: TGTGCCAGCAGCTTAGTCGGACAGGGTCAAGAGACCCAGTACTTC.

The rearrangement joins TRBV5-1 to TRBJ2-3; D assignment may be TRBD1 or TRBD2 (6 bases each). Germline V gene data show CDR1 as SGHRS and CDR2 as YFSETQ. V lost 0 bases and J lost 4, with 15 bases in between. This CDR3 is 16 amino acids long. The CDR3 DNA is TGCGCCAGCAGCTTGGTCGGGGGCCCGGTCGCAGATACGCAGTATTTT. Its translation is CASSLVGGPVADTQYF.

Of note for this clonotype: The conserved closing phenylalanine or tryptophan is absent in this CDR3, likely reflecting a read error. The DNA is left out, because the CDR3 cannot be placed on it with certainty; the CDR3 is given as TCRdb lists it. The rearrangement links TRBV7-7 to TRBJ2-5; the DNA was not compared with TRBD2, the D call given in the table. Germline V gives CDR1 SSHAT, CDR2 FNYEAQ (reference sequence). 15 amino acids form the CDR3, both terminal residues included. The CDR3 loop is CASSPREGLKKTQHS.

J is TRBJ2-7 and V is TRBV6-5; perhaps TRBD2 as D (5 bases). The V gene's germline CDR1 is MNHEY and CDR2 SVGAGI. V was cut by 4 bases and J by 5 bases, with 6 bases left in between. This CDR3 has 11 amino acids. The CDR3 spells CASSSGDEQYF. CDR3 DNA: TGTGCCAGCAGTTCCGGGGACGAGCAGTACTTC.

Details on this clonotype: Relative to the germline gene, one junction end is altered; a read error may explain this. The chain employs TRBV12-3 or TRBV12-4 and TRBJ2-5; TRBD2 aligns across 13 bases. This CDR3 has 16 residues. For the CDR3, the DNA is TGTGCCAGCAGGGCTACTAGCGGGGGGGCCACAGAGACCCAGTACTTT. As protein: CASRATSGGATETQYF.

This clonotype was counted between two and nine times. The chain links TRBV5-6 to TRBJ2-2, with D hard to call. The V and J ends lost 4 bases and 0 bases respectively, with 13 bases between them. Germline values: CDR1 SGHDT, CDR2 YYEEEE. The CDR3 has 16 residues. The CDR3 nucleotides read TGTGCCAGCAGCACCCCCCTGGGCCCGAACACCGGGGAGCTGTTTTTT. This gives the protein CASSTPLGPNTGELFF.

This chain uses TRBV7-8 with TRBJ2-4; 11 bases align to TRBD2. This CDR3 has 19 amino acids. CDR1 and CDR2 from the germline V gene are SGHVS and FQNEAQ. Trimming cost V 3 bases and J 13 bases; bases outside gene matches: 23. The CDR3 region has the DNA TGTGCCAGCAGCTTCAGCCGACTAGCGGGGCTGCGAGCCAAAAATACGCAGTACTTC. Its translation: CASSFSRLAGLRAKNTQYF.

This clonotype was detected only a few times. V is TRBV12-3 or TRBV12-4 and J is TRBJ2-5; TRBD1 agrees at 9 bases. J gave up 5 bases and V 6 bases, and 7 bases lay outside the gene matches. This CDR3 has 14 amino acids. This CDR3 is CASRRGTGIETQYF. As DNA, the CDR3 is TGTGCCAGCAGGCGTGGGACAGGGATCGAGACCCAGTACTTC.

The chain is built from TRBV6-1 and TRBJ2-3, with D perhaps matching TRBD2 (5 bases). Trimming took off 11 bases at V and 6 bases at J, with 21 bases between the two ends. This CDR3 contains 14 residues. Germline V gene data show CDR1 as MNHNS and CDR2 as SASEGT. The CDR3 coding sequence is TGTGCCGGGAGTGCGGGCCTAGCCGTCGATACGCAGTATTTT. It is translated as CAGSAGLAVDTQYF.